This T cell receptor beta chain was captured by sequencing in a study of T cells after yellow fever vaccination (dated by TCRdb to between 2017 and 2020). General notes on the study: The SMART-Seq v4 Ultra Low Input RNA kit was used to prepare libraries from fractions with low cell numbers. To track T-cell clones before and after primary and booster YFV17D yellow fever vaccination, bulk TCR alpha and beta repertoires were sequenced longitudinally. Two healthy male donors, one aged 18 to 30 and one aged 30 to 40 years, were included in the cohort. Bulk PBMC replicates and cell subsets were isolated from blood drawn at multiple timepoints before and after both primary and secondary immunization. Paper-wide results and their limitations: A small fraction of clonotypes appeared in both the CD4 and CD8 compartments, likely as a result of convergent recombination. Only a couple of donors were included in the study, so the extent to which the findings can be generalized is limited. Computational filtering was required because FACS-sorted repertoires could contain abundant contaminating clonotypes from the bulk population. Most clones expanded after primary vaccination were re-detected after the booster (96% of CD4 and around 88% of CD8), suggesting broad memory maintenance. The secondary T-cell response was found to be weaker but faster than the primary response, with a peak reached on day 5 rather than on day 15.

Sequencing was performed on an Illumina NovaSeq 6000. Synthesis of TCR cDNA relied on 5'RACE template switching, a step that introduced a universal primer site along with unique molecular identifiers. Priming of cDNA synthesis was performed from both the TCR alpha and TCR beta constant segments. Library amplification involved two PCR steps, and the second step added sample barcodes and sequencing adapters. Sequencing of libraries was done on Illumina HiSeq 2500 (2x100 bp) or NovaSeq (2x150 bp). For the original study's pipeline: MIGEC was used to demultiplex reads and collapse the reads into UMI consensus sequences, and MiXCR was used for V(D)J alignment. Using edgeR on replicate PBMC samples, clonotypes were called vaccine-responding if FDR was below 0.01 and the log2 fold change was above 5 up to day 15. Each bulk clonotype was labeled CD4 or CD8 based on which sequenced repertoire, CD4 or CD8, contained the clonotype at higher abundance. TCRdb ran its own pipeline on the public reads, namely fastp trimming at Q25 and MiXCR clone calling, and kept in-frame beta chains. CDR3 protein duplicates are merged, each entry listing the most common genes and DNA. The V and J calls were determined by TCRdb, not by the authors. The sample records approximately 90,000 distinct CDR3 sequences, 5.8% of which are singletons. The ten largest account for over 40% of the sample.

The treatment or condition tag for this specimen amounts to: live attenuated yellow fever vaccine strain. A standard Ficoll-Paque protocol was used to isolate PBMCs from peripheral blood. Dynabeads CD4 and CD8 positive selection kits were used to isolate the CD4 and CD8 T-cell fractions. TriZol was used to extract RNA from bulk PBMCs, CD4 and CD8 fractions, and dextramer-positive and dextramer-negative fractions. The junction shows trimming of 1 base on V and 2 bases on J, and the gene matches do not reach 4 bases of it. The CDR3, cysteine through phenylalanine, is 17 amino acids long. Of the read, only the CDR3 DNA is kept; its 51 bases are in frame from base 1. The germline V gene yields SGHTA for CDR1 and FQGNSA for CDR2. Details on this clonotype: Its antigen is not yet known. One base away there is no much larger clone; base qualities are not given.

The receptor chain draws on TRBV7-2 and TRBJ2-3; 12 junctional bases match TRBD2. The receptor's source is a man aged 18 to 29 who received the YFV17D yellow fever vaccine. Sequenced here: CD8+ T cells sorted from PBMCs, sampled 10 days after the yellow fever booster vaccination. The sequence in DNA is TGTGCCAGCAGCTTAGATGGACTAGCGGGGACCACAGATACGCAGTATTTT. This gives the protein CASSLDGLAGTTDTQYF. The full variable domain, with segments outside the CDR3 supplied by the reference TRBV7-2 and TRBJ2-3 proteins, appears as GAGVSQSPSNKVTEKGKDVELRCDPISGHTALYWYRQSLGQGLEFLIYFQGNSAPDKSGLPSDRFSAERTGGSVSTLTIQRTQQEDSAVYLCASSLDGLAGTTDTQYFGPGTRLTVL.